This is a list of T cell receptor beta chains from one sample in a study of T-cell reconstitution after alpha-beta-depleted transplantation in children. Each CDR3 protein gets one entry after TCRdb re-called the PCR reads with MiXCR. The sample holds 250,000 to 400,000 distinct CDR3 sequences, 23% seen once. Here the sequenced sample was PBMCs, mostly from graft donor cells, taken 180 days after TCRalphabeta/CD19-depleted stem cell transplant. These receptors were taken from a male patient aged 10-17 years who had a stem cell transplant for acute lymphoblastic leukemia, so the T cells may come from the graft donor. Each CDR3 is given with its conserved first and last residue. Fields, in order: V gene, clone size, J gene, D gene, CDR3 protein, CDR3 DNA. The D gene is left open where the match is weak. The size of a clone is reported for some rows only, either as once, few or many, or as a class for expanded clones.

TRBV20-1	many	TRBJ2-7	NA	CSAARASRGVVEQYF	TGCAGTGCTGCCCGGGCCTCACGCGGGGTGGTCGAGCAGTACTTC
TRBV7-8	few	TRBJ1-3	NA	CASSLARSGGNTIYF	TGTGCCAGCAGCTTAGCCCGGAGTGGCGGAAACACCATATATTTT
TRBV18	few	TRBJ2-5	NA	CASSPGTAETQYF	TGTGCCAGCTCACCAGGGACTGCAGAGACCCAGTACTTC
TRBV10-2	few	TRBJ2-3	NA	CASSKQGGTDTQYF	TGCGCCAGCAGCAAACAGGGGGGGACAGATACGCAGTATTTT
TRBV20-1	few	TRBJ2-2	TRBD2	CSASVAGDTGELFF	TGCAGTGCTAGCGTGGCGGGAGACACCGGGGAGCTGTTTTTT
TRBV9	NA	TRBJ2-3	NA	CASSAVNGDTQYF	TGTGCCAGCAGCGCAGTTAATGGAGATACGCAGTATTTT
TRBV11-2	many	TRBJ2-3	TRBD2	CASSLEAGGNTQYF	TGTGCCAGCAGCTTAGAGGCGGGAGGAAATACGCAGTATTTT
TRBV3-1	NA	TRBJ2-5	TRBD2	CASSHLGRGSQETQYF	TGTGCCAGCAGCCACCTGGGGCGGGGGAGCCAAGAGACCCAGTACTTC
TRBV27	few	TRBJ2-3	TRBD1	CASSLGTGWGTDTQYF	TGTGCCAGCAGTTTGGGGACAGGGTGGGGAACAGATACGCAGTATTTT
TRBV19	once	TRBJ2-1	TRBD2	CASSYLAGGTNEQFF	TGTGCCAGTAGTTATCTAGCGGGAGGCACCAATGAGCAGTTCTTC
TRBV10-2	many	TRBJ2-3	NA	CASSSISGGRDTQYF	TGCGCCAGCAGTTCCATAAGTGGGGGACGAGATACGCAGTATTTT
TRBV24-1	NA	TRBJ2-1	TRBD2	CATSAYRDYGYNEQFF	TGTGCCACCAGTGCCTACCGGGACTATGGCTACAATGAGCAGTTCTTC
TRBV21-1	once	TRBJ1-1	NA	CASSKAGLPAEAFF	TGTGCCAGCAGCAAAGCTGGCCTCCCAGCTGAAGCTTTCTTT
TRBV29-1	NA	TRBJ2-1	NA	CSVWGRAAHNEQFF	TGCAGCGTCTGGGGGCGGGCGGCCCACAATGAGCAGTTCTTC
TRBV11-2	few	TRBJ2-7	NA	CASSPPDGTGEQYF	TGTGCCAGCAGCCCCCCGGATGGTACAGGCGAGCAGTACTTC
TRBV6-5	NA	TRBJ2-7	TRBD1	CASSSAGTGGYEQYF	TGTGCCAGCAGTTCCGCCGGGACAGGGGGCTACGAGCAGTACTTC
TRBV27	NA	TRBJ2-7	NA	CASSWSISVHEQYF	TGTGCCAGCAGTTGGTCCATAAGTGTCCACGAGCAGTACTTC
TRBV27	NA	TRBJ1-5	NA	CASSLVSGANQPQHF	TGTGCCAGCAGTTTAGTCTCGGGGGCGAATCAGCCCCAGCATTTT
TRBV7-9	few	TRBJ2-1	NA	CASSFGPAGQFF	TGTGCCAGCAGCTTCGGACCCGCTGGGCAGTTCTTC
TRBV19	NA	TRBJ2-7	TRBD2	CASSGGLASSYEQYF	TGTGCCAGTAGTGGTGGACTAGCGAGCTCCTACGAGCAGTACTTC
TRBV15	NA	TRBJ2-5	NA	CATSKDPRRDVEETQYF	TGTGCCACCAGCAAGGACCCCCGTCGGGATGTGGAGGAGACCCAGTACTTC
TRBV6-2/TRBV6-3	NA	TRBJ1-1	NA	CASSYLRNTEAFF	TGTGCCAGCAGTTATCTCCGGAACACTGAAGCGTTCTTT
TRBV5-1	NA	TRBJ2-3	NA	CASSLEGGRPNTQYF	TGCGCCAGCAGCTTAGAAGGGGGGAGGCCCAATACGCAGTATTTT
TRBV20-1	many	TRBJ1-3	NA	CSAPGHTIYF	TGCAGTGCTCCGGGACACACCATATATTTT
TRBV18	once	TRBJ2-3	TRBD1	CASQRTGAITDTQYF	TGTGCCAGCCAGCGGACAGGGGCTATCACAGATACGCAGTATTTT
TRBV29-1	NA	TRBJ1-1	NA	CSVGDIQAFF	TGCAGCGTTGGGGACATCCAAGCTTTCTTT
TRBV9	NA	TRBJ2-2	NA	CASSVGGNTGELFF	TGTGCCAGCAGTGTTGGGGGAAACACCGGGGAGCTGTTTTTT
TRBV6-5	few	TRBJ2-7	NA	CASSYAVTLEQYF	TGTGCCAGCAGTTATGCCGTAACCCTCGAGCAGTACTTC
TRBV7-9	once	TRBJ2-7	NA	CASSLEFWAGETYEQYF	TGTGCCAGCAGCTTAGAGTTTTGGGCAGGGGAAACCTACGAGCAGTACTTC
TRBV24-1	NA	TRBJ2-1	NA	CATSDRFGLNNEQFF	TGTGCCACCAGTGATCGATTTGGCCTTAACAATGAGCAGTTCTTC
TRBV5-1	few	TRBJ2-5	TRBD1	CASKEDRTAKETQYF	TGCGCCAGCAAAGAGGACAGGACGGCAAAAGAGACCCAGTACTTC
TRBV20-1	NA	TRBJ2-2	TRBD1	CSAARDRGSGELFF	TGCAGTGCGGCCCGGGACAGGGGCTCCGGGGAGCTGTTTTTT
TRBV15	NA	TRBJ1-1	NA	CATSRDRGLNTEAFF	TGTGCCACCAGCAGAGACCGGGGCTTGAACACTGAAGCTTTCTTT
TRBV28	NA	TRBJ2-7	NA	CASSLFGASSYEQYF	TGTGCCAGCAGTTTATTCGGGGCCTCCTCTTACGAGCAGTACTTC
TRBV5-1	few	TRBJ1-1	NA	CASTLTTGHMNTEAFF	TGCGCCAGCACACTAACTACAGGACACATGAACACTGAAGCTTTCTTT
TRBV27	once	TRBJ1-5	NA	CASSLRRGEDWNQPQHF	TGTGCCAGCAGTTTAAGGAGGGGCGAGGATTGGAATCAGCCCCAGCATTTT
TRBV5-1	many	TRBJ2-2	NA	CASSLGGNTGELFF	TGTGCCAGCAGCTTAGGAGGGAACACCGGGGAGCTGTTTTTT
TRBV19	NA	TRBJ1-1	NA	CASSIRPNTEAFF	TGTGCCAGTAGTATTAGACCCAACACTGAAGCTTTCTTT
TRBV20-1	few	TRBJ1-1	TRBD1	CSAAFLRDRGLRNTEAFF	TGCAGTGCTGCTTTCCTCCGGGACAGGGGATTGAGGAACACTGAAGCTTTCTTT
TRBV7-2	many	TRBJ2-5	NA	CASSLGAQETQYF	TGTGCCAGCAGCTTAGGGGCTCAAGAGACCCAGTACTTC
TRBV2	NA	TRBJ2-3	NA	CASRLGTQYF	TGTGCCAGCAGGTTGGGTACGCAGTATTTT